A few counts support the clone carrying this TCR beta chain. The authors' processing: Amplification from reference gene primers served as the basis for estimated nucleated cell counts. Repertoires were generated with immunoSEQ multiplex PCR, while TCRdb's copy carries only in-frame clones and drops some. That table supplies the V and J calls and clone size; D and trimming were determined from the DNA. The data show fewer than 300,000 clones, with 85% to 90% seen just once and roughly 9% held by the top ten. This entry belongs to a study of blood T cell repertoires in COVID-19. Study-level background: The analysed material was cDNA or gDNA that came from T cells, B-cell-depleted T cells, or PBMCs.

Donors were grouped by their self-reported clinical history. Germline CDR1 reads MDHEN; CDR2 reads SYDVKM. Trimming stripped 3 bases from V and 2 bases from J, with 23 bases between. CDR3 length: 19 residues. The sequenced sample consisted of PBMCs or T cells enriched from blood (not recorded which). The V gene is TRBV28, the J gene TRBJ1-5; D perhaps matches TRBD1 (5 bases). This receptor was identified in a man aged 40-50 years who had recovered from COVID-19. DNA for the CDR3: TGTGCCAGCAGTTTCGTCCGGGCGAGGCAGGGCCGCGGCAATCAGCCCCAGCATTTT. Amino acid sequence: CASSFVRARQGRGNQPQHF.